This T cell receptor (beta chain) was captured in a study of monozygotic twins with cystic fibrosis listed by TCRdb under 2021. At the level of the whole study: Barcoded libraries were made from around 3.2 micrograms of fragmented DNA using approximately 15 PCR cycles. Data for three of the twin pairs had been reported previously in another context. Ten female and six male twin pairs, aged roughly 2.0 to 40 years (median roughly 8.4 years) and mostly children and adolescents, were included in the cohort. The study compared TCR beta repertoires within and between 16 monozygotic twin pairs with cystic fibrosis to assess genetic influence on V and J gene usage. Twins were ranked among 1,060 cohort participants for weight-for-height and FEVPerc (FEV1 disease centile) on the day of blood sampling.

The twin pairs came from the European Cystic Fibrosis Twin and Sibling Study Cohort, a cohort that recruited patients from 170 or so CF clinics across 14 European countries. Zygosity and CFTR genotype were verified in-house, with zygosity tested by multiplex PCR of nine short tandem repeat loci. Peripheral blood was sampled from each twin, and clinical parameters were recorded on the day of blood sampling. Genomic DNA was isolated from peripheral blood cells with phenol/chloroform and kept in TE buffer at 4 degrees C. From cysteine to phenylalanine, the CDR3 is 15 amino acids long. The DNA shown is the 45-base CDR3, in frame from base 1. Looking up the germline V gene (reference sequence) yields CDR1 GTSNPN and CDR2 SVGIG. Trimming accounts for 1 base at V and 9 bases at J, while the number of junction bases matched to no gene is 8. In regard to this clone: There is no known antigen for this receptor. No much larger clone exists at a distance of one base, and base qualities are not known.

Beyond this particular receptor, the publication reports: The cohort was small, and no association was found between shared CDR3 numbers and age, concordance or disease severity. The greatest similarity to the co-twin was observed for V gene usage in 13 of 16 pairs and for J usage in 8 of 16 pairs, which suggested genetic constraints. Monozygotic CF twin pairs shared significantly more nucleotide-identical clonotypes within each pair than unrelated CF individuals shared with one another (P = 0.000026, Mann-Whitney). Simpson clonality tended to be low (median approximately 0.0095), which suggests a naive-dominated repertoire, although clonality was higher in the most severely affected patients.

Following the manufacturer's instructions, the researchers used the immunoSEQ immune profiling system to amplify TCR beta CDR3 regions via multiplex PCR. An Illumina NextSeq system was used for sequencing. Per the authors' processing: Sequence data were processed on the immunoSEQ Analyzer platform, and clonality was computed as the square root of Simpson's index of productive rearrangements. Similarity in V and J usage was measured by Jensen-Shannon distance, and OLGA was used to compute CDR3 generation probabilities. Shared CDR3 sequences were searched against the immuneACCESS database (August 2020) and VDJdb (December 2020). TCRdb provides this immuneACCESS table in a form limited to in-frame rearrangements. Some clones are lacking; in checked studies, under half of them reflect an unresolved V gene, and why the rest are absent is not known. For V, J and clone size, that table is used; D and trimming come from the DNA. The table for this sample lists approximately 32,000 clones; 96% of them were counted only once. In total, the top ten clones hold 0.17% of the sample.

The sample was blood. The sequence links TRBV30 to TRBJ2-1; 11 bases in the junction line up with TRBD2. This receptor was identified in a girl aged 2 to 9 with cystic fibrosis. The CDR3 amino acid sequence is: CAWSELAGGLGEQFF. The DNA sequence follows: TGTGCCTGGAGTGAGCTAGCGGGAGGATTGGGTGAGCAGTTCTTC.